One T cell receptor (beta chain) is described in this entry. Its specificity is not known. This entry comes from a study of shared clonotypes between healthy human individuals. The authors loaded 200 ng DNA, roughly 27,000 T cell genomes, into sorted-subset replicate PCRs. Data came from immunoSEQ multiplex PCR; TCRdb stores just in-frame clones and leaves some out. The sample shows about 2.4 million clones, approximately 90% of them seen only once. General study results and limits: The generation probabilities recorded for non-shared clonotypes fell below those of clonotypes shared by all four donors.

CD4+ cell separation produced CD45RA+ naive and CD45RA-negative memory subsets. CDR3 length: 17 residues. V was pared by 1 base and J by 2 bases, with 15 bases between. Germline V gives CDR1 LNHDA, CDR2 SQIVND (reference sequence). The chain has TRBV19 and TRBJ1-5; TRBD1 is a possible D gene (5 bases). The receptor was derived from a man younger than 30 in good health. Sequences were obtained from naive CD4+ T cells sorted from blood. Subset: CD45RA+ positively selected. CDR3 DNA: TGTGCCAGTAGTATAGGGCCAGGCCGAGGGGGCAATCAGCCCCAGCATTTT. Protein sequence: CASSIGPGRGGNQPQHF.